This T cell receptor (beta chain) was recovered during a study of blood T cell repertoires in COVID-19. The ends lost 3 bases at V and 9 bases at J; junction bases unmatched: 4. This CDR3 contains 15 residues. The germline gives CDR1 LNHDA, CDR2 SQIVND (reference sequence). Clones were read by immunoSEQ multiplex PCR, and TCRdb kept only the in-frame ones, dropping some. Of over 45,000 clones in the sample, 89% were seen once. The V call is TRBV19, the J call TRBJ1-6; TRBD1 aligns across 11 bases. Sequenced sample: peripheral blood. The TCR was taken from a woman between 55 and 75 years old with COVID-19, enrolled during active disease. CDR3 DNA: TGTGCCAGTAGTATCGGACAGGGGGCTTTTTCACCCCTCCACTTT. It yields the protein CASSIGQGAFSPLHF.